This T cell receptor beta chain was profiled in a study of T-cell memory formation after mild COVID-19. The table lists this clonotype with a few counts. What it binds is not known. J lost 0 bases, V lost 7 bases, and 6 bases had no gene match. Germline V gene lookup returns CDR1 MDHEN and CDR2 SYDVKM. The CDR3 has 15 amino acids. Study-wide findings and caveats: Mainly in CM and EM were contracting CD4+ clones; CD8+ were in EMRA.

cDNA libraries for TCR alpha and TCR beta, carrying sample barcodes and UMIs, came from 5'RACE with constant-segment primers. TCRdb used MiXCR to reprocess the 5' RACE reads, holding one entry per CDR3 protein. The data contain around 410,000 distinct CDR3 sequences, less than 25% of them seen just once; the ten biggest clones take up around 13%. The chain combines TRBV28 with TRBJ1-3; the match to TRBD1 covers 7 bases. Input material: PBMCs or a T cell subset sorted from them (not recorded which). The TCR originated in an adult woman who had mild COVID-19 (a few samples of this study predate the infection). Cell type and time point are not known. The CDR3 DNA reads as TGTGCCAGCAAGGGACAGCGTCTCTCTGGAAACACCATATATTTT. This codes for CASKGQRLSGNTIYF.